This T cell receptor beta chain originates from a study of blood T cell repertoires in COVID-19. On the study more broadly: Collection of acute and convalescent COVID-19 samples took place in the United States, Italy and Spain. Sources were T cells, B-cell-depleted T cells, or PBMCs; the material itself was cDNA or gDNA.

V was pared by 5 bases and J by 6 bases, with 8 bases of the junction left unmatched. In germline, CDR1 is WNHNN, CDR2 SYGVQD (reference sequence). This CDR3 is built from 14 residues. Authors' methods: Amplification of reference gene primers was used by the study to estimate nucleated cell counts. This table comes from immunoSEQ multiplex PCR, and its TCRdb copy is limited to in-frame clones, with some not included. V and J calls and clone size are as listed in that table; D and trimming were resolved from the DNA. The sample records 300,000 to 400,000 clones, 75% to 85% being singletons. This chain connects TRBV10-1 to TRBJ1-2, with 8 bases fitting TRBD1. The clonotype was recovered from a human donor in a cohort sampled during active COVID-19. The source material was peripheral blood. The DNA of the CDR3 is TGCGCCAGCAGTCGACAGGGGAGGAGTGATGGCTACACCTTC. This sequence encodes CASSRQGRSDGYTF.